This T cell receptor (beta chain) was captured by sequencing in a study of neurological immune-mediated disorders. V dropped 3 bases and J dropped 0; count of bases not matched to a gene: 1. CDR3 length: 15 residues. CDR1 is LGHNA and CDR2 is YNFKEQ in the germline V gene. Time point here: longitudinal time-point 1 (baseline). The method for making cDNA was 5'RACE, and it used 10-nucleotide random UMIs. Each CDR3 protein gets one entry after TCRdb re-called the 5' RACE reads with MiXCR. Found here are 55,000 to 80,000 distinct CDR3 sequences, approximately 13% of them singletons; the top ten hold roughly 4.5%. At least ten counts were recorded for this clonotype. The antigen remains undetermined. Findings of the study overall: In HTLV-1-associated myelopathy, TCR clonal expansion was greatest, whereas multiple sclerosis had the least, falling below healthy controls. Private repertoires in all groups were suggested by the absence of shared CDR3 amino acid sequences among expanded clones across subjects.

Material for sequencing was PBMCs. The V gene is TRBV4-2, the J gene TRBJ2-7, with 11 nucleotides matching TRBD2. This clonotype was sampled from a female donor with HTLV-1-associated myelopathy (HAM/TSP). The CDR3 here is CASSHGTSGSYEQYF. Written as DNA, the CDR3 is TGTGCCAGCAGCCATGGGACTAGCGGCTCCTACGAGCAGTACTTC.